The table lists the clone carrying this T cell receptor beta chain with a few counts. This sample was taken from a study of blood T cells in healthy people across ages. The CDR3 totals 16 residues. The V segment lost 3 bases and the J segment 5 bases; nucleotides outside the gene matches: 9. From germline, CDR1 is MGHDK and CDR2 SYGVNS. It was with a sample-barcoded 5' primer and a J-beta primer mix that a second PCR of about 7 to 12 cycles was run. TCRdb reprocessed the 5' RACE reads with MiXCR, giving one entry per CDR3 protein. The profile shows around 1,500,000 distinct CDR3 sequences, 28% of them singletons.

The chain joins TRBV25-1 to TRBJ2-5, with TRBD2 matching 10 bases. Specimen: blood. The receptor comes from a woman in her 30s in good health. The CDR3 spells CASSDMSGGARETQYF. CDR3 in DNA: TGTGCCAGCAGTGATATGAGCGGGGGGGCCCGGGAGACCCAGTACTTC.